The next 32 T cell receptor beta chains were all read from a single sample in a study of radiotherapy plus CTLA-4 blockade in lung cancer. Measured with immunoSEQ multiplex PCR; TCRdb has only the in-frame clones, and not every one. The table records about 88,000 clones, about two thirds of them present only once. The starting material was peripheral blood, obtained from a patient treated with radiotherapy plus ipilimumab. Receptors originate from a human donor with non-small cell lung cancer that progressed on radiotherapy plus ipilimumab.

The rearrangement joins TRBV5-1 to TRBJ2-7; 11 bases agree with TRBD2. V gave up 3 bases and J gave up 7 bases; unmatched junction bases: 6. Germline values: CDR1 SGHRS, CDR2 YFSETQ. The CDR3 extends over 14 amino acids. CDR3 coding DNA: TGCGCCAGCAGCTCCGATAGCGGGGGGGCGGAGCAGTACTTC. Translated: CASSSDSGGAEQYF.

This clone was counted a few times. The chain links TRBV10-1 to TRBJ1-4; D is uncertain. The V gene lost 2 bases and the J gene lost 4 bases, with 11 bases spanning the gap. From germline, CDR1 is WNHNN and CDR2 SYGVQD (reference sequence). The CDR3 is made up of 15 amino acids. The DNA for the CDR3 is TGCGCCAGCAGTGAGGGACGGTGGGATAATGAAAAACTGTTTTTT. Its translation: CASSEGRWDNEKLFF.

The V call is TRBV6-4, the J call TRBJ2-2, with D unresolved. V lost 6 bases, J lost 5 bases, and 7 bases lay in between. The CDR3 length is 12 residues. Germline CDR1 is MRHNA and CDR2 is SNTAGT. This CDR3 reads CASRARTGELFF. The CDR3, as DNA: TGTGCCAGCAGAGCGAGGACCGGGGAGCTGTTTTTT.

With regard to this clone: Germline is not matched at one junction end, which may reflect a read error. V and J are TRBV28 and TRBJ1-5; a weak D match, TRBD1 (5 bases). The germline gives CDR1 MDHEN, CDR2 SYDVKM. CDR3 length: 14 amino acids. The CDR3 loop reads CAGRSKGGNQPQHF. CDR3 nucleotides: TGTGCCGGCAGATCGAAAGGGGGCAATCAGCCCCAGCATTTT.

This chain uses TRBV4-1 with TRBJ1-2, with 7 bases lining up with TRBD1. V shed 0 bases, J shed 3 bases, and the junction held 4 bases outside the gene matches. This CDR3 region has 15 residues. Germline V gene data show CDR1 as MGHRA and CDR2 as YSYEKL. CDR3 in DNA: TGCGCCAGCAGCCAAGACCCTACAGGGGACTATGGCTACACCTTC. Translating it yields CASSQDPTGDYGYTF.

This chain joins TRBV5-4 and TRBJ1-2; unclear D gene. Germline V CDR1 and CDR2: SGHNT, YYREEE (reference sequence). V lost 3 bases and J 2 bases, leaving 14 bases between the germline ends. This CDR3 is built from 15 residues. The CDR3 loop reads CASSSPTAPNYGYTF. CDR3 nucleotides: TGTGCCAGCAGCTCCCCGACGGCCCCAAACTATGGCTACACCTTC.

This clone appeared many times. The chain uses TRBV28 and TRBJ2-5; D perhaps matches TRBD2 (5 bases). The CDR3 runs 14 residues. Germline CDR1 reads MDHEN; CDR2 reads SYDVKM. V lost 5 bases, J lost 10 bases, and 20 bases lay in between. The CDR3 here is CASSALDLLSDQYF. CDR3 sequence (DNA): TGTGCCAGCAGTGCACTAGATCTCCTCTCGGACCAGTACTTC.

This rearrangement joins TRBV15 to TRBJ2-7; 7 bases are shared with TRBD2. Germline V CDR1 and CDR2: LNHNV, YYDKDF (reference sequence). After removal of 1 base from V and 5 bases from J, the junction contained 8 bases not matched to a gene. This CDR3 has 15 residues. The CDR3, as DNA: TGTGCCACCAGCAGAGGGCAGGTGGGAGGGAACGAGCAGTACTTC. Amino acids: CATSRGQVGGNEQYF.

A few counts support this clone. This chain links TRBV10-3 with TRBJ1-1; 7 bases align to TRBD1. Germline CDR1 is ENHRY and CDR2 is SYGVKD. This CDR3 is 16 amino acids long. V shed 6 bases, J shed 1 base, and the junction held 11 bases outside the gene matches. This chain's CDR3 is CAISPTGDRENTEAFF. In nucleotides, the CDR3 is TGTGCCATCAGCCCTACCGGGGACAGAGAGAACACTGAAGCTTTCTTT.

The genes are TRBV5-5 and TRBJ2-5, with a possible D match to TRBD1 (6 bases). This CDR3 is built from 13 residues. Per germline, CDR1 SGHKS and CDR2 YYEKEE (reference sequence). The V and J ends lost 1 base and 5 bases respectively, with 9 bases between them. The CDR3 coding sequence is TGTGCCAGCAGCTTGAGGGGGTGGGAGACCCAGTACTTC. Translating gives CASSLRGWETQYF.

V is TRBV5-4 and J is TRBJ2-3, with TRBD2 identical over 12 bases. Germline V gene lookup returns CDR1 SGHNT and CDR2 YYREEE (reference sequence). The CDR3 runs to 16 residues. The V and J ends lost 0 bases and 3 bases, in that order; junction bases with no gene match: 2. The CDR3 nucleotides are TGTGCCAGCAGCTTGGGACTAGCGGGAGTGACAGATACGCAGTATTTT. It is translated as CASSLGLAGVTDTQYF. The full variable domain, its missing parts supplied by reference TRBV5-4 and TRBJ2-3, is ETGVTQSPTHLIKTRGQQVTLRCSSQSGHNTVSWYQQALGQGPQFIFQYYREEENGRGNFPPRFSGLQFPNYSSELNVNALELDDSALYLCASSLGLAGVTDTQYFGPGTRLTVL.

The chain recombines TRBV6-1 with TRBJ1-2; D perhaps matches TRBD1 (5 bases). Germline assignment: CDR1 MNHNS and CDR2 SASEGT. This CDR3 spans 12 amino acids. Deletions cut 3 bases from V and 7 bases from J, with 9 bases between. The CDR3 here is CASSDRVGGYTF. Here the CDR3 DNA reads TGTGCCAGCAGTGACAGGGTGGGTGGCTACACCTTC.

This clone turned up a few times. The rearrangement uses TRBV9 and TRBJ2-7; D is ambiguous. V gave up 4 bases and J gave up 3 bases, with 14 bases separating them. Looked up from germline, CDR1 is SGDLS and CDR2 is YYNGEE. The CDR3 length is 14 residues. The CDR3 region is CASSKGLESYEQYF. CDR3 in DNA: TGTGCCAGCAGCAAAGGGCTGGAGAGCTACGAGCAGTACTTC.

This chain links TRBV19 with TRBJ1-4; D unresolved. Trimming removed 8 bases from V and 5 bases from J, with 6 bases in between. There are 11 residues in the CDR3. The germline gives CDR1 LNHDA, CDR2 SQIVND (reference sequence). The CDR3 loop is CASSGNEKLFF. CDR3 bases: TGTGCCAGTTCGGGGAATGAAAAACTGTTTTTT.

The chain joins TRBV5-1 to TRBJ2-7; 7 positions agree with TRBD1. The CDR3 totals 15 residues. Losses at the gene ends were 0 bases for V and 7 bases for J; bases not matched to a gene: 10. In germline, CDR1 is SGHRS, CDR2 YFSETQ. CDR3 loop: CASSLDGTDLREQYF. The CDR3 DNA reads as TGCGCCAGCAGCTTGGATGGGACAGATCTACGAGAGCAGTACTTC.

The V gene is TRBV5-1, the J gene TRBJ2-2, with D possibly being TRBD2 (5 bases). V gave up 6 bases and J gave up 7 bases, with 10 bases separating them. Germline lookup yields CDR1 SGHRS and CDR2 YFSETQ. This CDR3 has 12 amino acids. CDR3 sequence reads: CASKRENGELFF. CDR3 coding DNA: TGCGCCAGCAAGAGGGAGAACGGGGAGCTGTTTTTT. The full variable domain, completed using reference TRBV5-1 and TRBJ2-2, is KAGVTQTPRYLIKTRGQQVTLSCSPISGHRSVSWYQQTPGQGLQFLFEYFSETQRNKGNFPGRFSGRQFSNSRSEMNVSTLELGDSALYLCASKRENGELFFGEGSRLTVL.

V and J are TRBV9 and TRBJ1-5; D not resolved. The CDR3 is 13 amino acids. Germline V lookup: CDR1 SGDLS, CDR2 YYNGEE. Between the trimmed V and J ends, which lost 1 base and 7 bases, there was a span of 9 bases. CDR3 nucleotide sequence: TGTGCCAGCAGCGTAAGCAACGGGCAGCCCCAGCATTTT. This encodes CASSVSNGQPQHF.

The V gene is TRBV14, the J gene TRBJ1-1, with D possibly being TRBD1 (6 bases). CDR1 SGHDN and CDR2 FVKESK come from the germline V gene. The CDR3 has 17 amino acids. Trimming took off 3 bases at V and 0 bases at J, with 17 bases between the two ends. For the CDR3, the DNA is TGTGCCAGCAGCCACTACAGGGCCCCAAAGATGAACACTGAAGCTTTCTTT. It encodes CASSHYRAPKMNTEAFF.

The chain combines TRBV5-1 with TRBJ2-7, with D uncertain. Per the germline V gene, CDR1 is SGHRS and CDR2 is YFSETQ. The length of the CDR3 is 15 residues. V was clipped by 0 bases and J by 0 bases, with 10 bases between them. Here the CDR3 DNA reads TGCGCCAGCAGCTTGGAGACCGTAAGCTCCTACGAGCAGTACTTC. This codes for CASSLETVSSYEQYF. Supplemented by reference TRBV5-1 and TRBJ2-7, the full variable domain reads KAGVTQTPRYLIKTRGQQVTLSCSPISGHRSVSWYQQTPGQGLQFLFEYFSETQRNKGNFPGRFSGRQFSNSRSEMNVSTLELGDSALYLCASSLETVSSYEQYFGPGTRLTVT.

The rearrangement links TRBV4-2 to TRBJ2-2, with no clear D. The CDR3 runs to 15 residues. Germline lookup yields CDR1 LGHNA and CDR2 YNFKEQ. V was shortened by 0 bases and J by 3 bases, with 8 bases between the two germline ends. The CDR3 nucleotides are TGTGCCAGCAGCCAAGATCAAACGTACACCGGGGAGCTGTTTTTT. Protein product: CASSQDQTYTGELFF.

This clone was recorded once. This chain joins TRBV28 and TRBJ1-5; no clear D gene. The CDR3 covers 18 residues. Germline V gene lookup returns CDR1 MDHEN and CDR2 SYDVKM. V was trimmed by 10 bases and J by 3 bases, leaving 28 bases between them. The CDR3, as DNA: TGTGCCACCGGATTGGTGGCAGACTTTACCCTCTTCAATCAGCCCCAGCATTTT. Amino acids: CATGLVADFTLFNQPQHF.

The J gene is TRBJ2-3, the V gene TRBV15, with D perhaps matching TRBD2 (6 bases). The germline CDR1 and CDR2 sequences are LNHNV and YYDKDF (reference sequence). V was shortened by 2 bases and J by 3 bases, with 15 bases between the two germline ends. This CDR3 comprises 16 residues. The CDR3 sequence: CATSRPGSGVTDTQYF. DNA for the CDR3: TGTGCCACCAGCAGACCCGGTTCGGGGGTAACAGATACGCAGTATTTT.

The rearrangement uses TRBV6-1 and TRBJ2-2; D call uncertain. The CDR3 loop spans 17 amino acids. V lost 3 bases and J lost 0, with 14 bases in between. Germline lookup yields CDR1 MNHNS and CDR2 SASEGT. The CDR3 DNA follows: TGTGCCAGCAGTGATGGTCCTCCAAAAACGAACACCGGGGAGCTGTTTTTT. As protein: CASSDGPPKTNTGELFF.

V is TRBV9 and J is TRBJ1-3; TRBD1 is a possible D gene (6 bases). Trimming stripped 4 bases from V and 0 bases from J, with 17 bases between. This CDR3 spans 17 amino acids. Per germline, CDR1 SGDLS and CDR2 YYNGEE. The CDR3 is CASSPDTGYPSGNTIYF. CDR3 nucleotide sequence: TGTGCCAGCAGCCCGGATACAGGGTACCCCTCTGGAAACACCATATATTTT.

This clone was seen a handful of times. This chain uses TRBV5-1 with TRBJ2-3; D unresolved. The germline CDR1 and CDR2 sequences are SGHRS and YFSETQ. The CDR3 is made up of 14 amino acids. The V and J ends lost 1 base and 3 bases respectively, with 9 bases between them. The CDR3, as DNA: TGCGCCAGCAGCTTGAAGGGTCCTACAGATACGCAGTATTTT. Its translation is CASSLKGPTDTQYF.

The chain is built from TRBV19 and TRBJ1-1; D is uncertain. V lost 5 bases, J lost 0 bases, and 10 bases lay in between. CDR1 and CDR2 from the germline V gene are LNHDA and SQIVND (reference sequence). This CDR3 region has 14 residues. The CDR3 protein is CASSPQPLNTEAFF. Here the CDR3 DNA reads TGTGCCAGTAGTCCCCAACCCCTGAACACTGAAGCTTTCTTT.

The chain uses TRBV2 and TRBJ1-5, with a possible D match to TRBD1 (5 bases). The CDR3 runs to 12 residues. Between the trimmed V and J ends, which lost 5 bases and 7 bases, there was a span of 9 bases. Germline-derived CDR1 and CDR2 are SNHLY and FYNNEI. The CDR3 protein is CASSWGEQPQHF. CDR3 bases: TGTGCCAGCAGTTGGGGGGAGCAGCCCCAGCATTTT.

As DNA, the CDR3 is TGTGCCAGCACCCCCGCGGGACACCAGAGACTAAGGGGCTACACCTTC. It is translated as CASTPAGHQRLRGYTF. The gene calls are TRBV27 and TRBJ1-2, with a weak D call TRBD1 (6 bases). The CDR3 is 16 residues long. Trimming shortened V by 7 bases and J by 8 bases, and 26 bases separated the two germline ends. Germline CDR1 reads MNHEY; CDR2 reads SMNVEV (reference sequence).

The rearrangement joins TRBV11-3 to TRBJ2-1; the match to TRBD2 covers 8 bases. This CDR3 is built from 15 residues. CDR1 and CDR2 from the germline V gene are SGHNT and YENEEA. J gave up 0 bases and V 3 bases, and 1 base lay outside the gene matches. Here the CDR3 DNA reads TGTGCCAGCAGCTTCGGGGGGGCCTCCTACAATGAGCAGTTCTTC. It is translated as CASSFGGASYNEQFF.

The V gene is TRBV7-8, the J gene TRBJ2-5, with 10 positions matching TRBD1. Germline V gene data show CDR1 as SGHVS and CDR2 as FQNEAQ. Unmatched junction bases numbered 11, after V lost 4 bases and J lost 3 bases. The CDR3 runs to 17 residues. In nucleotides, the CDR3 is TGTGCCAGCAGCTCACCCGGACAGGGGGTATTGGAAGAGACCCAGTACTTC. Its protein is CASSSPGQGVLEETQYF.

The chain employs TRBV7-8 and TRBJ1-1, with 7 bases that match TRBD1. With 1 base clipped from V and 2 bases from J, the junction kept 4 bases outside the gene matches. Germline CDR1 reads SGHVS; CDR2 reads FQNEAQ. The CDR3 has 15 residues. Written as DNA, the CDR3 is TGTGCCAGCAGCTTAGTGCAGGGGGTAAACACTGAAGCTTTCTTT. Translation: CASSLVQGVNTEAFF.

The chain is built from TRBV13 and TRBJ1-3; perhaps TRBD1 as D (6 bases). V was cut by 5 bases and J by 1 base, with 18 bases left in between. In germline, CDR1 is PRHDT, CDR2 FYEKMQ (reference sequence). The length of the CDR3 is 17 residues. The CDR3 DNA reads TGTGCCAGCAGCCATCGACCCGCAGGGGATTCTGGAAACACCATATATTTT. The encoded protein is CASSHRPAGDSGNTIYF.